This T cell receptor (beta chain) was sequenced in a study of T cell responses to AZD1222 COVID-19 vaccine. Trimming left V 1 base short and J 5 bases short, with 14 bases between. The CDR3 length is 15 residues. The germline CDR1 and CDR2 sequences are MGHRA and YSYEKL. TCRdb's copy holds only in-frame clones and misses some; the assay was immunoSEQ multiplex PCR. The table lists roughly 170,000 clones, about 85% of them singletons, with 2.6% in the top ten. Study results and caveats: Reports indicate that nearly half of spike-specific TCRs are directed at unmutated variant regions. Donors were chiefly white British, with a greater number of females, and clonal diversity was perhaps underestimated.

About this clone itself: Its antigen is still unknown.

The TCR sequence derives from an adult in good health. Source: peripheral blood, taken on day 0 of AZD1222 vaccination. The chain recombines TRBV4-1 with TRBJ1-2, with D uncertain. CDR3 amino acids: CASSQGAGLGYGYTF. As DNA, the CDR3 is TGCGCCAGCAGCCAAGGGGCCGGATTGGGTTATGGCTACACCTTC.